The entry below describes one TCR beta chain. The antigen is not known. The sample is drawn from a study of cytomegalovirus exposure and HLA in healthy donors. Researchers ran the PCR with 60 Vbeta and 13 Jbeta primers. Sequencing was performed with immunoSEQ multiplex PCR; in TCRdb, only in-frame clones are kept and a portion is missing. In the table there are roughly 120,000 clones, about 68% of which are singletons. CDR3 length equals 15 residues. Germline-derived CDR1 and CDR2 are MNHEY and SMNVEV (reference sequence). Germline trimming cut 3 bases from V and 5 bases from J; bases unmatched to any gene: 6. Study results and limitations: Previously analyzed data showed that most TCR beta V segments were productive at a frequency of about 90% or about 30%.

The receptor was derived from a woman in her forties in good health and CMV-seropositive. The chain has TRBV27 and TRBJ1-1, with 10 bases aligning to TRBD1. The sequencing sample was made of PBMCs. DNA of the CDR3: TGTGCCAGCAGTTTGGGGACAGGGGCCAGGACTGAAGCTTTCTTT. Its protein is CASSLGTGARTEAFF.